This T cell receptor beta chain is drawn from a study of T cell changes during pregnancy in multiple sclerosis. The data were produced by immunoSEQ multiplex PCR, yet TCRdb's version contains in-frame clones alone and is incomplete. The table includes roughly 64,000 clones, about 96% detected once. The CDR3 runs to 15 residues. Trimming shortened V by 3 bases and J by 2 bases, and 13 bases separated the two germline ends. Germline CDR1 SGDLS, CDR2 YYNGEE. This clone was observed once. This rearrangement joins TRBV9 to TRBJ2-3; tentatively, D is TRBD2 (6 bases). The sequencing used CD8+ T cells from peripheral blood mononuclear cells, collected after pregnancy. This receptor was identified in a female donor with multiple sclerosis, enrolled in a pregnancy study. The CDR3 is CASSAPGLSTDTQYF. The CDR3 region has the DNA TGTGCCAGCAGCGCCCCGGGACTTTCCACAGATACGCAGTATTTT.